The subject of this entry is one T cell receptor (beta chain). Other DNA sequences within the sample encode an identical CDR3. This sample stems from a study of shared clonotypes between healthy human individuals. Germline CDR1 reads SGDLS; CDR2 reads YYNGEE. V was pared by 5 bases and J by 4 bases, with 13 bases between. CDR3 length: 13 residues. Repertoires were generated with immunoSEQ multiplex PCR, while TCRdb's copy carries only in-frame clones and drops some. The data show over 2 million clones, around 96% seen once. Terminally differentiated effector memory CD45RA+ cells were excluded by CCR7 positive selection of CD45RO-negative cells.

Sequences were obtained from naive CD8+ T cells sorted from blood. This chain joins TRBV9 and TRBJ2-7, with D possibly matching TRBD2 (7 bases). The source of this sequence is a man aged 18 to 30 in good health. The CDR3 loop is CASSPGGPYEQYF. As DNA, the CDR3 is TGTGCCAGCAGTCCCGGGGGGCCTTACGAGCAGTACTTC.